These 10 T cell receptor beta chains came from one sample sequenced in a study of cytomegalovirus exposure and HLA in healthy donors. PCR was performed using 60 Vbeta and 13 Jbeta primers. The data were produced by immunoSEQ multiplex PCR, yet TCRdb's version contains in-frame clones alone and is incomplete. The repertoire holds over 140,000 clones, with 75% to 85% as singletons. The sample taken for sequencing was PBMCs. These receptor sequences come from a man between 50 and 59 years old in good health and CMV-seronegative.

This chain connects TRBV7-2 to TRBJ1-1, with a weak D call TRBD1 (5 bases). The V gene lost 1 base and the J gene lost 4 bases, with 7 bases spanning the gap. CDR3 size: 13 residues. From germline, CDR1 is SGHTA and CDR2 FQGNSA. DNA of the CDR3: TGTGCCAGCAGCTTAGAGCAGGGCACTGAAGCTTTCTTT. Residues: CASSLEQGTEAFF.

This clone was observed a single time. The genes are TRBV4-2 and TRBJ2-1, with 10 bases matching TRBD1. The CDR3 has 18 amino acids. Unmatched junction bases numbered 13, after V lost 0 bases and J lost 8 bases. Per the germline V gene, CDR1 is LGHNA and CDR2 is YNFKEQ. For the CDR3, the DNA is TGTGCCAGCAGCCAAGATGTCGTAGACAGGGGGCCGGTCGATGAGCAGTTCTTC. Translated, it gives CASSQDVVDRGPVDEQFF.

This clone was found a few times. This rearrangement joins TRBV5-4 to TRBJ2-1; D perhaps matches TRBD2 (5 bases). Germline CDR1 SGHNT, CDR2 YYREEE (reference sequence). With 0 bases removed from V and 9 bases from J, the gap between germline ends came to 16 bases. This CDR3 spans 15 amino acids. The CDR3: CASSLGGMRVAEQFF. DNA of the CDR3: TGTGCCAGCAGCTTGGGGGGTATGCGGGTGGCTGAGCAGTTCTTC.

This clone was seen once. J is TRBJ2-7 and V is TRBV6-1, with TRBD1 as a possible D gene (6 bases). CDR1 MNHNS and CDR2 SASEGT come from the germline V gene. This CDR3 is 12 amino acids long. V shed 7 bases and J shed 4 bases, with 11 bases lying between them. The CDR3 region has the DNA TGTGCCAGCACACGGACAGATTACGAGCAGTACTTC. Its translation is CASTRTDYEQYF.

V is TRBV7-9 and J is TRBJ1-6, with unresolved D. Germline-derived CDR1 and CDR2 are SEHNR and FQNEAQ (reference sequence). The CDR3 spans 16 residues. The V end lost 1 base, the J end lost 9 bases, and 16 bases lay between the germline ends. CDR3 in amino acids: CASSLGAGGNSSPLHF. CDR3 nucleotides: TGTGCCAGCAGCTTAGGGGCAGGAGGAAATTCTTCACCCCTCCACTTT.

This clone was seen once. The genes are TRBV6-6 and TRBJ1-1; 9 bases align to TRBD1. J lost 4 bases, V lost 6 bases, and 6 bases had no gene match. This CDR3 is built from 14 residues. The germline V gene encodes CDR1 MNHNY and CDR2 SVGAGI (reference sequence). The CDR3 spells CASRSTGGGTEAFF. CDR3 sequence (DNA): TGTGCCAGCAGGTCGACAGGGGGAGGCACTGAAGCTTTCTTT.

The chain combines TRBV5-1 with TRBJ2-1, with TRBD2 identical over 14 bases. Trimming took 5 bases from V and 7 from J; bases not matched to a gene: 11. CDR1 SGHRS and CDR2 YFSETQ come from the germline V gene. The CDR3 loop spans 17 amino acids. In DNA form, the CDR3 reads TGCGCCAGCAGTTCGGGACTAGCGGGAGTCCCGGCGAATGAGCAGTTCTTC. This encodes CASSSGLAGVPANEQFF.

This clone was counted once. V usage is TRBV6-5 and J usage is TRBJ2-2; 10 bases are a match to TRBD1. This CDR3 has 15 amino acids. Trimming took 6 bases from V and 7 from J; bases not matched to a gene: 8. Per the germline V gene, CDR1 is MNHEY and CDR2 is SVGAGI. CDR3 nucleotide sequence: TGTGCCAGCAGCGTACCGGGACAGGGGAACGGGGAGCTGTTTTTT. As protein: CASSVPGQGNGELFF.

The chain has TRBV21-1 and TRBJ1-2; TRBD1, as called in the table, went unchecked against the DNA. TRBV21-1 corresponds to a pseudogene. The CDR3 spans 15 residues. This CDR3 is CASSNRTVVGHGYTF. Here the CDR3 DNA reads TGTGCCAGCAGCAACCGGACAGTTGTGGGGCATGGCTACACCTTC.

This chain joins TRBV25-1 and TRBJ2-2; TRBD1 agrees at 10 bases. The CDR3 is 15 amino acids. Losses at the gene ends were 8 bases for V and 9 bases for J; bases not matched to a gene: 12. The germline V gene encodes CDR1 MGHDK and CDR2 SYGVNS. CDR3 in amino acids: CASGPGTGALRELFF. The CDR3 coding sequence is TGTGCCAGCGGACCTGGGACAGGGGCGCTCAGGGAGCTGTTTTTT.